A selection of T cell receptor beta chains follows, all from one sample in a study of blood T cell repertoires in COVID-19. TCRdb's copy holds only in-frame clones and misses some; the assay was immunoSEQ multiplex PCR. The profile shows 100,000 to 150,000 clones, around 88% of them singletons. The material sequenced was peripheral blood. The receptors stem from a man over 45 with acute or convalescent COVID-19. CDR3s include the opening cysteine and the closing phenylalanine or tryptophan. Each record gives: CDR3 DNA, CDR3 protein, clone size, J gene, V gene, D gene. D genes are given only for firm matches. The size field is filled for only some rows; it gives once, few, many or a size class.

DNA: TGTGCCAGCGTTAGCGGGGGGCGTGAGACCCAGTACTTC
CDR3: CASVSGGRETQYF
size: NA
J: TRBJ2-5
V: TRBV2
D: TRBD2

DNA: TGTGCCAGCAGCTTGTCTTTCTTCGGCGGGAGGTACGAGCAGTACTTC
CDR3: CASSLSFFGGRYEQYF
size: NA
J: TRBJ2-7
V: TRBV5-4
D: TRBD2

DNA: TGTGCCAGCAGCATTAACAGGGGGAACGAGCAGTACTTC
CDR3: CASSINRGNEQYF
size: NA
J: TRBJ2-7
V: TRBV9
D: TRBD1

DNA: TGTGCCAGCAGTCCTACAGGGGGCATAGGCACTGAAGCTTTCTTT
CDR3: CASSPTGGIGTEAFF
size: NA
J: TRBJ1-1
V: TRBV28
D: TRBD1

DNA: TGTGCCAGCAGTGAAGTTCGGGATTACACTGAAGCTTTCTTT
CDR3: CASSEVRDYTEAFF
size: NA
J: TRBJ1-1
V: TRBV2
D: NA

DNA: TGTGCCAGTAGTATAGAGGGGACAGGGATCACTGAAGCTTTCTTT
CDR3: CASSIEGTGITEAFF
size: once
J: TRBJ1-1
V: TRBV19
D: TRBD1

DNA: TGCAGCGTTGCCCGGGACAGAACCTACAATGAGCAGTTCTTC
CDR3: CSVARDRTYNEQFF
size: NA
J: TRBJ2-1
V: TRBV29-1
D: TRBD1

DNA: TGTGCCAGCCAGGCCACAGATACGCAGTATTTT
CDR3: CASQATDTQYF
size: NA
J: TRBJ2-3
V: TRBV6-5
D: NA

DNA: TGTGCCAGCAGCAAGGACAGGGGGATAGGTGGCTACACCTTC
CDR3: CASSKDRGIGGYTF
size: NA
J: TRBJ1-2
V: TRBV7-2
D: TRBD1

DNA: TGCGCCAGCAGGGACACGGAGAGGTTTGAAGCTTTCTTT
CDR3: CASRDTERFEAFF
size: few
J: TRBJ1-1
V: TRBV5-1
D: NA

DNA: TGTGCCAGCAGCTTATCCGTCGGGGGTGACTACAATGAGCAGTTCTTC
CDR3: CASSLSVGGDYNEQFF
size: few
J: TRBJ2-1
V: TRBV7-6
D: NA

DNA: TGTGCCAGCTCAGGACTGGGGGGGCAGAAAACTGAAGCTTTCTTT
CDR3: CASSGLGGQKTEAFF
size: few
J: TRBJ1-1
V: TRBV18
D: NA

DNA: TGTGCCAGCGGGAAGACAGGGGGCATCGAAAAACTGTTTTTT
CDR3: CASGKTGGIEKLFF
size: NA
J: TRBJ1-4
V: TRBV2
D: TRBD1

DNA: TGCGCCAGCAGCTTAGGGACAGCCAACGAGCAGTACTTC
CDR3: CASSLGTANEQYF
size: NA
J: TRBJ2-7
V: TRBV5-1
D: TRBD1

DNA: TGTGCCAGCCGGACATCTAAGAACACTGAAGCTTTCTTT
CDR3: CASRTSKNTEAFF
size: once
J: TRBJ1-1
V: TRBV18
D: NA

DNA: TGCGCCAGCAGCGACGCCGACAGGATAGCCAAAAACATTCAGTACTTC
CDR3: CASSDADRIAKNIQYF
size: NA
J: TRBJ2-4
V: TRBV5-1
D: NA

DNA: TGTGCCAGCAGCCGGACAGGGGACCACCTCGCCAAAAACATTCAGTACTTC
CDR3: CASSRTGDHLAKNIQYF
size: NA
J: TRBJ2-4
V: TRBV3-1/TRBV3-2
D: TRBD1

DNA: TGTGCCAGCAGTTGGGAGGAGGTGAACACTGAAGCTTTCTTT
CDR3: CASSWEEVNTEAFF
size: NA
J: TRBJ1-1
V: TRBV2
D: NA